This paragraph covers one TCR beta chain sequence. The assay was immunoSEQ multiplex PCR, and TCRdb's table has in-frame clones only and misses some. The sample lists 250,000 to 300,000 clones; 80% to 90% were seen once. This record comes from a study of blood T cell repertoires in COVID-19. The sample taken for sequencing was peripheral blood. The sequence was obtained from a woman aged 30 to 39 with COVID-19, enrolled during active disease.

This chain's CDR3 is CASYDTQGIGYTF. CDR3 nucleotide sequence: TGTGCCAGCTACGATACACAGGGTATTGGCTACACCTTC. The J gene is TRBJ1-2, the V gene TRBV19, with TRBD1 as a possible D gene (6 bases). The CDR3 loop spans 13 amino acids. The V gene's germline CDR1 is LNHDA and CDR2 SQIVND (reference sequence). V was clipped by 9 bases and J by 7 bases, with 18 bases between them.